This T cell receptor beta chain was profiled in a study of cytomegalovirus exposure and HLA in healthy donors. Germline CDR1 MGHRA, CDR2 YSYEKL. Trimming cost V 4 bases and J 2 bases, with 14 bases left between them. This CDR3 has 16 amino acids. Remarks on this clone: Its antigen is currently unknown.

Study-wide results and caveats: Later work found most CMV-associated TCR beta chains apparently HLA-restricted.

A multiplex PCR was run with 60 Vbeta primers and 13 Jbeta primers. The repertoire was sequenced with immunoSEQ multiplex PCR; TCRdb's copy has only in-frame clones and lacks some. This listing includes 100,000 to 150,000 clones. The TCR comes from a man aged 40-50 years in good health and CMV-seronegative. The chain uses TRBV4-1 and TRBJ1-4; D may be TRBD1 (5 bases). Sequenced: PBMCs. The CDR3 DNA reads TGCGCCAGCAGCCGTAGCGCAGGGACTACTAATGAAAAACTGTTTTTT. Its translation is CASSRSAGTTNEKLFF.